Listed below are T cell receptor beta chains from one sample, sequenced in a study of patients and donors after allogeneic stem cell transplantation. TCRdb used MiXCR to reprocess the RT-PCR reads, holding one entry per CDR3 protein. Of a few hundred thousand distinct CDR3 sequences listed, about 38% are singletons. The sample was blood, either unsorted or a sorted T cell fraction (not recorded which). These receptors all stem from a human donor who was either an allogeneic HSCT recipient or a stem cell or donor lymphocyte infusion donor (not recorded which). It is not recorded whose cells these are; they may come from a transplant donor. Both conserved end residues are part of each CDR3. The D gene is left open where the match is weak. Clone size appears in some rows only: once, few, many, or a class for an expanded clone.

j_call | clone_size | v_call | d_call | cdr3_nt | cdr3_aa
TRBJ1-2 | - | TRBV28 | - | TGTGCCAGCAGCCCCCTGGGGGAAGGCAACTATGGCTACACCTTC | CASSPLGEGNYGYTF
TRBJ1-5 | many | TRBV12-3/TRBV12-4 | - | TGTGCCAGCAGTTTGCAGGGAATGAATCAGCCCCAGCATTTT | CASSLQGMNQPQHF
TRBJ1-2 | - | TRBV4-1 | - | TGCGCCAGCAGCCAAGTTTTTATCCCAGACAACTATGGCTACACCTTC | CASSQVFIPDNYGYTF
TRBJ1-5 | - | TRBV20-1 | - | TGCAGTGCTGGTCAGCCCCAGCATTTT | CSAGQPQHF
TRBJ2-1 | - | TRBV29-1 | - | TGCAGCGTCGTGGGGGAACTGGGACGAACGAGCCAGTTCTTC | CSVVGELGRTSQFF
TRBJ1-1 | few | TRBV28 | - | TGTGCCAGCACCCTGGGCCCCTTGAACACTGAAGCTTTCTTT | CASTLGPLNTEAFF
TRBJ1-2 | - | TRBV18 | - | TGTGCCAGCTCACCACCTCCAGGCGCTGGCTACACCTTC | CASSPPPGAGYTF
TRBJ1-5 | - | TRBV28 | - | TGTGCCAGCAGCATTACCCCCAATCAGCCCCAGCATTTT | CASSITPNQPQHF
TRBJ1-6 | - | TRBV19 | - | TGTGCCAGTAGTCAAAGGGGTTCCTATTCACCCCTCCACTTT | CASSQRGSYSPLHF
TRBJ1-2 | few | TRBV10-3 | - | TGTGCCACCGTAGCGAGAGCTAACTATGGCTACACCTTC | CATVARANYGYTF
TRBJ1-2 | - | TRBV15 | - | TGTGCCACCAGGGGGGAACTTGGCTACACCTTC | CATRGELGYTF
TRBJ1-6 | - | TRBV10-3 | - | TGTGCCATCACCTCGGGGAGCTCCTATAATTCACCCCTCCACTTT | CAITSGSSYNSPLHF
TRBJ1-6 | few | TRBV6-2/TRBV6-3 | - | TGTGCCAGCAGTTACGCTGGGACAAAGAATTCACCCCTCCACTTT | CASSYAGTKNSPLHF
TRBJ1-2 | - | TRBV5-1 | - | TGCGCCAGCAGACCCGGCGACGACTATGGCTACACCTTC | CASRPGDDYGYTF
TRBJ1-2 | - | TRBV12-5 | TRBD1 | TGTGCTAGTGGTTTACCGGGACAGGGAGCGGCTGGCTACACCTTC | CASGLPGQGAAGYTF
TRBJ1-1 | - | TRBV4-3 | TRBD1 | TGCGCCAGCAGCCAAGGCCTGGGACAGTACACTGAAGCTTTCTTT | CASSQGLGQYTEAFF
TRBJ2-7 | - | TRBV20-1 | - | TGCAGTGCTCCTAGATCCGGGGTTTCCTACGAGCAGTACTTC | CSAPRSGVSYEQYF
TRBJ1-6 | few | TRBV2 | - | TGTGCCAGCAGTGAACCCGGGTCGGCGTCACCCCTCCACTTT | CASSEPGSASPLHF
TRBJ1-1 | - | TRBV5-1 | - | TGCGCCAGCAGATCTGACAGACACACTGAAGCTTTCTTT | CASRSDRHTEAFF
TRBJ1-1 | few | TRBV28 | TRBD1 | TGTGCCAGCAGTTCGGGACAGGGTGTATCTGAAGCTTTCTTT | CASSSGQGVSEAFF
TRBJ1-5 | many | TRBV6-5 | - | TGTGCCAGCAGAAAAGCGGGCATTAGCAATCAGCCCCAGCATTTT | CASRKAGISNQPQHF
TRBJ1-3 | - | TRBV6-5 | - | TGTGCCAGCAGTTCCAACGGGGCCGGAAACACCATATATTTT | CASSSNGAGNTIYF
TRBJ1-1 | few | TRBV29-1 | - | TGCAGCGTTGGGGAACTTTTATTCATGAACACTGAAGCTTTCTTT | CSVGELLFMNTEAFF
TRBJ1-5 | - | TRBV20-1 | - | TGCAGTGCTAGAGGCGACCCGCGCACCGGCAATCAGCCCCAGCATTTT | CSARGDPRTGNQPQHF